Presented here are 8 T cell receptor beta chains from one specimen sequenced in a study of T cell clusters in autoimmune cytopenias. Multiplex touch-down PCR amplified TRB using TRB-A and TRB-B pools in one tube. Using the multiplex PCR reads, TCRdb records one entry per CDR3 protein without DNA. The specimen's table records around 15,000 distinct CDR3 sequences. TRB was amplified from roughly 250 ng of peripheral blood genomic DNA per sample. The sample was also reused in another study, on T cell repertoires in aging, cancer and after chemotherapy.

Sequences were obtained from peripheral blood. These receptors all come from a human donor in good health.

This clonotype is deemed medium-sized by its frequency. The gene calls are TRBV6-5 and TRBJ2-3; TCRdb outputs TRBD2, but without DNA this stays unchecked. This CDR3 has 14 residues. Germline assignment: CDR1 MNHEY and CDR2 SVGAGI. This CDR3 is CASRSPLAGPTQYF.

CDR3 in amino acids: CATSDPSWEGREKLFF. The chain employs TRBV24-1 and TRBJ1-4. The CDR3 contains 16 residues. The germline CDR1 and CDR2 sequences are KGHDR and SFDVKD.

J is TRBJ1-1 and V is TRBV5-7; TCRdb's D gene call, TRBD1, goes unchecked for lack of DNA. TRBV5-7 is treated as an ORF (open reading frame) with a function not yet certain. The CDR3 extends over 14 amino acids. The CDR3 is CASSLVGGTTEAFF.

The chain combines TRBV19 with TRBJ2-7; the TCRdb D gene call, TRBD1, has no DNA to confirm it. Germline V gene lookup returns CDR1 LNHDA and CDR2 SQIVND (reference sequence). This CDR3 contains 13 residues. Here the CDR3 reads CASSNYRVGEQYF.

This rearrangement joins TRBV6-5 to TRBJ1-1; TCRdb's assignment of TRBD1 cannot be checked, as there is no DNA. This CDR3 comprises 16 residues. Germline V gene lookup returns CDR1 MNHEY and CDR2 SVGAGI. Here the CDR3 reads CASRLTPTGGNTEAFF.

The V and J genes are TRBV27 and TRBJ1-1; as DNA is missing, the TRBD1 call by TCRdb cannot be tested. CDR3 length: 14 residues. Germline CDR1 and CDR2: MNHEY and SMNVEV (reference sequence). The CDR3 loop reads CASSLDRMNTEAFF.

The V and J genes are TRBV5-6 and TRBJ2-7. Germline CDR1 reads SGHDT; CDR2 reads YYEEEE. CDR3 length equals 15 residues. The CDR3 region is CASSRPDMSSYEQYF.

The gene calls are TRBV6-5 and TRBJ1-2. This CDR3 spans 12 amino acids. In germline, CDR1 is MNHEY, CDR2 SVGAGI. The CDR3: CASGTRRGGYTF.